The 13 T cell receptor beta chains presented below share a single source sample, sequenced in a study of identical twins. Via MiXCR, TCRdb re-called the 5' RACE reads, giving one row per CDR3 protein. The repertoire consists of 420,000 or so distinct CDR3 sequences, with approximately 17% occurring once and the leading ten covering roughly 12%. The sample taken for sequencing was naive T cells sorted from blood. The receptors originated from a man aged 45-65 years in good health.

This clonotype was recorded at least ten times. The CDR3 protein is CSARGQSTEAFF. CDR3 nucleotide sequence: TGCAGTGCTAGAGGGCAATCCACTGAAGCTTTCTTT. The chain is built from TRBV20-1 and TRBJ1-1; D uncertain. The germline gives CDR1 DFQATT, CDR2 SNEGSKA (reference sequence). V was clipped by 1 base and J by 4 bases, with 7 bases between them. The CDR3 runs to 12 residues.

The CDR3 sequence: CASSQESQGRDGELFF. The CDR3 nucleotides read TGCGCCAGCAGCCAAGAATCACAGGGGAGGGACGGGGAGCTGTTTTTT. The chain has TRBV4-3 and TRBJ2-2; D may be TRBD1 or TRBD2 (7 bases each). Germline V lookup: CDR1 LGHNA, CDR2 YSLEER. Trimming stripped 0 bases from V and 7 bases from J, with 15 bases between. This CDR3 has 16 amino acids.

This clonotype came up a few times. The chain employs TRBV9 and TRBJ1-6; TRBD1 agrees at 10 bases. The V gene end was trimmed by 2 bases and the J gene end by 8 bases; junction bases not matched to a gene: 4. This CDR3 is built from 15 residues. The germline V gene has CDR1 SGDLS and CDR2 YYNGEE. In DNA form, the CDR3 reads TGTGCCAGCAGCGTCGCCGGGACAGGGGATTCACCCCTCCACTTT. This translates into CASSVAGTGDSPLHF.

There are many counts of this clonotype. This chain connects TRBV6-2 or TRBV6-3 to TRBJ2-6; possible D gene TRBD2, 5 bases. Germline CDR1 and CDR2: MNHEY and SVGEGT. Trimming shortened V by 7 bases and J by 0 bases, and 10 bases separated the two germline ends. The CDR3 is made up of 15 amino acids. Written as DNA, the CDR3 is TGTGCCAGCACCCGCGGAGGCTCTGGGGCCAACGTCCTGACTTTC. It codes for CASTRGGSGANVLTF.

This clonotype was seen repeatedly, ten times or more. The V gene is TRBV3-1, the J gene TRBJ2-7; no reliable D call. The CDR3 runs 12 residues. V shed 1 base and J shed 7 bases, with 8 bases lying between them. Germline V CDR1 and CDR2: LGHDT, YNNKEL (reference sequence). The CDR3 sequence: CASSQAETEQYF. In DNA form, the CDR3 reads TGTGCCAGCAGCCAAGCCGAGACGGAGCAGTACTTC.

This chain uses TRBV9 with TRBJ2-5; TRBD2 might be the D (6 bases). From germline, CDR1 is SGDLS and CDR2 YYNGEE. This CDR3 has 15 amino acids. V lost 0 bases, J lost 9 bases, and 18 bases lay in between. CDR3 sequence: CASSVASATSGAQYF. Written as DNA, the CDR3 is TGTGCCAGCAGCGTAGCAAGCGCCACGTCGGGGGCCCAGTACTTC.

This clonotype was observed a few times. The V gene is TRBV12-3 or TRBV12-4, the J gene TRBJ2-5; D possibly corresponds to TRBD2 (6 bases). V lost 8 bases, J lost 0 bases, and 13 bases lay in between. The CDR3 extends over 14 amino acids. The CDR3 protein is CASATGTYQETQYF. The CDR3, as DNA: TGTGCCAGCGCTACCGGGACTTACCAAGAGACCCAGTACTTC.

This clonotype was found many times. This chain uses TRBV5-6 with TRBJ2-7, with TRBD2 identical over 8 bases. The junction had 3 bases not matched to a gene; V was cut back by 4 bases and J by 0 bases. CDR1 is SGHDT, CDR2 YYEEEE, per germline. There are 14 residues in the CDR3. In nucleotides, the CDR3 is TGTGCCAGCAGCAAGACTAGCGTCTCCTACGAGCAGTACTTC. Its translation is CASSKTSVSYEQYF.

The gene calls are TRBV9 and TRBJ1-1; D remains unclear. CDR3 length: 14 amino acids. The germline V gene has CDR1 SGDLS and CDR2 YYNGEE. V was clipped by 0 bases and J by 4 bases, with 10 bases between them. As DNA, the CDR3 is TGTGCCAGCAGCGTAGCCAACTTGGGCACTGAAGCTTTCTTT. It yields the protein CASSVANLGTEAFF.

In its sample, this clonotype was seen many times. The chain joins TRBV4-3 to TRBJ2-1, with D uncertain. CDR3 length: 11 residues. V gave up 4 bases and J gave up 9 bases, with 7 bases separating them. The germline CDR1 and CDR2 sequences are LGHNA and YSLEER. This CDR3 is CASSLSGEQFF. The DNA for the CDR3 is TGCGCCAGCAGCCTATCGGGTGAGCAGTTCTTC.

In this sample, this clonotype turned up a few times. The chain is built from TRBV28 and TRBJ1-1, with unresolved D. The CDR3 extends over 18 amino acids. Per the germline V gene, CDR1 is MDHEN and CDR2 is SYDVKM. V lost 4 bases to trimming and J lost 6 bases, with 27 bases between them. The CDR3 DNA is TGTGCCAGCAGTTCCCCGATCGGGCCCCTTACCTTCAATGCTGAAGCTTTCTTT. This codes for CASSSPIGPLTFNAEAFF. The entire variable domain, with the rest obtained from reference TRBV28 and TRBJ1-1, is as follows: DVKVTQSSRYLVKRTGEKVFLECVQDMDHENMFWYRQDPGLGLRLIYFSYDVKMKEKGDIPEGYSVSREKKERFSLILESASTNQTSMYLCASSSPIGPLTFNAEAFFGQGTRLTVV.

This clonotype has a count of ten or more. The chain carries TRBV25-1 and TRBJ2-3; D call uncertain. The length of the CDR3 is 13 residues. The V end lost 10 bases, the J end lost 7 bases, and 18 bases lay between the germline ends. Germline lookup yields CDR1 MGHDK and CDR2 SYGVNS. CDR3 bases: TGTGCCACTTCACCGCCCTTGGTGAATACGCAGTATTTT. Translating gives CATSPPLVNTQYF. The whole variable domain, filled in from reference TRBV25-1 and TRBJ2-3, reads EADIYQTPRYLVIGTGKKITLECSQTMGHDKMYWYQQDPGMELHLIHYSYGVNSTEKGDLSSESTVSRIRTEHFPLTLESARPSHTSQYLCATSPPLVNTQYFGPGTRLTVL.

The chain carries TRBV6-1 and TRBJ2-2; D possibly uses TRBD1 or TRBD2 (5 bases each). Germline loops: CDR1 MNHNS, CDR2 SASEGT. The CDR3 sequence is 17 residues long. V was clipped by 8 bases and J by 2 bases, with 21 bases between them. Here the CDR3 reads CASPLPGAPLNTGELFF. The CDR3 nucleotides read TGTGCCAGCCCTCTACCCGGGGCGCCACTCAACACCGGGGAGCTGTTTTTT.